Listed below are T cell receptor beta chains from one sample, sequenced in a study of T cell changes during pregnancy in multiple sclerosis. Generated by immunoSEQ multiplex PCR, the TCRdb table keeps only in-frame clones and is missing some. The sample yields more than 65,000 clones, under 90% seen once. The sequencing here drew on peripheral blood, taken after pregnancy. These receptors were obtained from a female donor in good health, enrolled as a control in a pregnancy study. Both conserved end residues are part of each CDR3. A D gene is named only where the DNA matches it firmly. Rows may omit the clone size; those that give it use once, few, many or a size class.

cdr3_aa: CASRARDMYSGANVLTF
cdr3_nt: TGTGCCAGCAGAGCCCGGGACATGTATTCTGGGGCCAACGTCCTGACTTTC
j_call: TRBJ2-6
d_call: -
v_call: TRBV2
clone_size: -

cdr3_aa: CASSRGHPGTYGYTF
cdr3_nt: TGTGCCAGTTCTAGGGGACACCCGGGCACCTATGGCTACACCTTC
j_call: TRBJ1-2
d_call: -
v_call: TRBV6-5
clone_size: -

cdr3_aa: CASSLASVSYNEQFF
cdr3_nt: TGTGCCAGCAGCTTGGCTAGTGTCTCCTACAATGAGCAGTTCTTC
j_call: TRBJ2-1
d_call: -
v_call: TRBV7-9
clone_size: -

cdr3_aa: CASSIDRSVAGTEAFF
cdr3_nt: TGTGCCAGTAGTATAGATCGGTCCGTTGCGGGAACTGAAGCTTTCTTT
j_call: TRBJ1-1
d_call: -
v_call: TRBV19
clone_size: -

cdr3_aa: CASSPTTGVSQPQHF
cdr3_nt: TGTGCCAGCAGCCCCACCACAGGGGTATCGCAGCCCCAGCATTTT
j_call: TRBJ1-5
d_call: TRBD1
v_call: TRBV7-2
clone_size: -

cdr3_aa: CASSPRQGGHNEQFF
cdr3_nt: TGCGCCAGCAGCCCTCGACAGGGTGGCCACAATGAGCAGTTCTTC
j_call: TRBJ2-1
d_call: TRBD1
v_call: TRBV5-1
clone_size: -

cdr3_aa: CASSLYRGQDTGELFF
cdr3_nt: TGTGCCAGCAGCTTATACAGGGGGCAGGACACCGGGGAGCTGTTTTTT
j_call: TRBJ2-2
d_call: TRBD1
v_call: TRBV11-1
clone_size: -

cdr3_aa: CASSRTTGGVETQYF
cdr3_nt: TGCGCCAGCAGCAGGACGACAGGGGGCGTAGAGACCCAGTACTTC
j_call: TRBJ2-5
d_call: TRBD1
v_call: TRBV5-1
clone_size: -

cdr3_aa: CACVTGTSGNTIYF
cdr3_nt: TGTGCCTGTGTAACAGGTACCTCTGGAAACACCATATATTTT
j_call: TRBJ1-3
d_call: -
v_call: TRBV30
clone_size: -

cdr3_aa: CASSIQGSYEQYF
cdr3_nt: TGTGCCAGCAGTATCCAGGGCTCCTACGAGCAGTACTTC
j_call: TRBJ2-7
d_call: -
v_call: TRBV2
clone_size: -

cdr3_aa: CASSPYAAGGQETQYF
cdr3_nt: TGTGCCAGCTCACCGTACGCTGCCGGGGGTCAAGAGACCCAGTACTTC
j_call: TRBJ2-5
d_call: -
v_call: TRBV18
clone_size: -

cdr3_aa: CASSPTGAATGELFF
cdr3_nt: TGTGCCAGCTCGCCAACAGGGGCCGCCACCGGGGAGCTGTTTTTT
j_call: TRBJ2-2
d_call: TRBD1
v_call: TRBV18
clone_size: -

cdr3_aa: CASTDLYTQYF
cdr3_nt: TGTGCCAGCACCGACTTATATACGCAGTATTTT
j_call: TRBJ2-3
d_call: -
v_call: TRBV27
clone_size: -

cdr3_aa: CASSLGLAVLNEQFF
cdr3_nt: TGTGCCAGCAGCCTTGGACTAGCGGTTCTCAATGAGCAGTTCTTC
j_call: TRBJ2-1
d_call: TRBD2
v_call: TRBV11-3
clone_size: -

cdr3_aa: CATKYAPSTVEAFF
cdr3_nt: TGTGCCACCAAGTATGCCCCTTCGACAGTTGAAGCTTTCTTT
j_call: TRBJ1-1
d_call: -
v_call: TRBV6-5
clone_size: -

cdr3_aa: CASSLLNRDRERGAFF
cdr3_nt: TGTGCCAGCAGCCTACTTAACCGGGACAGGGAGAGAGGAGCTTTCTTT
j_call: TRBJ1-1
d_call: TRBD1
v_call: TRBV7-2
clone_size: -

cdr3_aa: CASSEARSSYNEQFF
cdr3_nt: TGTGCCAGCAGTGAAGCGAGGAGCTCCTACAATGAGCAGTTCTTC
j_call: TRBJ2-1
d_call: -
v_call: TRBV2
clone_size: once

cdr3_aa: CASSAVHSGANVLTF
cdr3_nt: TGTGCCAGCAGCGCGGTCCATTCTGGGGCCAACGTCCTGACTTTC
j_call: TRBJ2-6
d_call: -
v_call: TRBV6-4
clone_size: -

cdr3_aa: CASSQVASGYEQYF
cdr3_nt: TGCGCCAGCAGCCAAGTTGCTAGCGGCTACGAGCAGTACTTC
j_call: TRBJ2-7
d_call: TRBD2
v_call: TRBV4-1
clone_size: -

cdr3_aa: CASSLGLSLNEQFF
cdr3_nt: TGTGCCAGCAGCTTAGGACTATCCCTCAATGAGCAGTTCTTC
j_call: TRBJ2-1
d_call: -
v_call: TRBV5-8
clone_size: -

cdr3_aa: CASSYSPSGRETQYF
cdr3_nt: TGTGCCAGCAGTTACTCGCCTAGCGGGAGAGAGACCCAGTACTTC
j_call: TRBJ2-5
d_call: TRBD2
v_call: TRBV6-5
clone_size: -

cdr3_aa: CAISDRNGGETQYF
cdr3_nt: TGTGCCATCAGCGACAGGAATGGCGGCGAGACCCAGTACTTC
j_call: TRBJ2-5
d_call: -
v_call: TRBV10-3
clone_size: -

cdr3_aa: CASRGGGNTGELFF
cdr3_nt: TGCGCCAGCAGGGGCGGGGGGAACACCGGGGAGCTGTTTTTT
j_call: TRBJ2-2
d_call: TRBD2
v_call: TRBV5-1
clone_size: -

cdr3_aa: CASSIAGTGANVLTF
cdr3_nt: TGTGCCAGTAGTATAGCGGGTACTGGGGCCAACGTCCTGACTTTC
j_call: TRBJ2-6
d_call: -
v_call: TRBV19
clone_size: once

cdr3_aa: CASSSEGGYGYTF
cdr3_nt: TGCGCCAGCAGCTCGGAGGGAGGGTATGGCTACACCTTC
j_call: TRBJ1-2
d_call: -
v_call: TRBV5-1
clone_size: -

cdr3_aa: CANGGQTAGYTF
cdr3_nt: TGTGCCAATGGGGGACAGACCGCTGGCTACACCTTC
j_call: TRBJ1-2
d_call: TRBD1
v_call: TRBV6-1
clone_size: -

cdr3_aa: CASSQGLGAMRYF
cdr3_nt: TGCGCCAGCAGCCAAGGTTTAGGGGCCATGAGATACTTC
j_call: TRBJ2-7
d_call: -
v_call: TRBV4-1
clone_size: -

cdr3_aa: CASSLGQLYGYTF
cdr3_nt: TGTGCCAGCAGCCTTGGACAGCTCTATGGCTACACCTTC
j_call: TRBJ1-2
d_call: -
v_call: TRBV7-2
clone_size: once

cdr3_aa: CASSAASGGSTDTQYF
cdr3_nt: TGTGCCAGCAGCGCCGCTAGCGGGGGAAGCACAGATACGCAGTATTTT
j_call: TRBJ2-3
d_call: TRBD2
v_call: TRBV9
clone_size: -

cdr3_aa: CASSPTGTSGRSSYNEQFF
cdr3_nt: TGTGCCAGCAGCCCTACCGGGACTAGCGGGCGAAGCTCCTACAATGAGCAGTTCTTC
j_call: TRBJ2-1
d_call: TRBD2
v_call: TRBV4-2
clone_size: -

cdr3_aa: CASSRGGSSYEQYF
cdr3_nt: TGTGCCAGCAGCCGAGGCGGCAGTTCCTACGAGCAGTACTTC
j_call: TRBJ2-7
d_call: -
v_call: TRBV14
clone_size: -

cdr3_aa: CASSEGTSSETQYF
cdr3_nt: TGTGCCAGCAGTGAAGGGACTAGTTCAGAGACCCAGTACTTC
j_call: TRBJ2-5
d_call: TRBD2
v_call: TRBV6-1
clone_size: once

cdr3_aa: CASSYPRETQYF
cdr3_nt: TGTGCCAGCAGTTACCCACGGGAGACCCAGTACTTC
j_call: TRBJ2-5
d_call: -
v_call: TRBV6-6
clone_size: once

cdr3_aa: CASSRGDSEGYTF
cdr3_nt: TGTGCCAGCAGCCGAGGGGACAGTGAGGGCTACACCTTC
j_call: TRBJ1-2
d_call: TRBD1
v_call: TRBV11-3
clone_size: -

cdr3_aa: CASSTALGPQHF
cdr3_nt: TGTGCCAGCAGTACTGCTCTTGGGCCCCAGCATTTT
j_call: TRBJ1-5
d_call: -
v_call: TRBV28
clone_size: -

cdr3_aa: CASSKRQGTNEKLFF
cdr3_nt: TGTGCCAGCAGTAAGAGACAGGGGACTAATGAAAAACTGTTTTTT
j_call: TRBJ1-4
d_call: TRBD1
v_call: TRBV27
clone_size: -

cdr3_aa: CASSPQGYNEQFF
cdr3_nt: TGCGCCAGCAGTCCTCAGGGGTACAATGAGCAGTTCTTC
j_call: TRBJ2-1
d_call: -
v_call: TRBV4-3
clone_size: -

cdr3_aa: CASSWGQSSYNEQFF
cdr3_nt: TGCGCCAGCAGCTGGGGACAGAGCTCCTACAATGAGCAGTTCTTC
j_call: TRBJ2-1
d_call: TRBD1
v_call: TRBV5-1
clone_size: -

cdr3_aa: CASRGRSDSSSGNTIYF
cdr3_nt: TGTGCCAGCAGGGGGCGATCGGATAGTAGCTCTGGAAACACCATATATTTT
j_call: TRBJ1-3
d_call: -
v_call: TRBV28
clone_size: -

cdr3_aa: CASSFHSNYGYTF
cdr3_nt: TGTGCCAGCAGCTTCCATAGTAACTATGGCTACACCTTC
j_call: TRBJ1-2
d_call: -
v_call: TRBV13
clone_size: -

cdr3_aa: CASSQADGQGPYGYTF
cdr3_nt: TGCGCCAGCAGCCAGGCCGATGGACAGGGCCCCTATGGCTACACCTTC
j_call: TRBJ1-2
d_call: TRBD1
v_call: TRBV4-3
clone_size: -

cdr3_aa: CASSPQGGGTEAFF
cdr3_nt: TGTGCCAGCTCACCACAGGGCGGGGGCACTGAAGCTTTCTTT
j_call: TRBJ1-1
d_call: -
v_call: TRBV18
clone_size: -

cdr3_aa: CASSLVAANTGELFF
cdr3_nt: TGTGCCAGCAGCTTAGTAGCAGCGAACACCGGGGAGCTGTTTTTT
j_call: TRBJ2-2
d_call: -
v_call: TRBV7-8
clone_size: -

cdr3_aa: CASSQPSPGPQGTQYF
cdr3_nt: TGCGCCAGCAGCCAGCCCTCCCCGGGTCCCCAAGGGACCCAGTACTTC
j_call: TRBJ2-5
d_call: -
v_call: TRBV4-1
clone_size: -

cdr3_aa: CASSTDVRGTEAFF
cdr3_nt: TGTGCCAGCAGTACGGACGTAAGGGGCACTGAAGCTTTCTTT
j_call: TRBJ1-1
d_call: -
v_call: TRBV6-1
clone_size: -

cdr3_aa: CASSSTGGGGTDTQYF
cdr3_nt: TGTGCCAGCAGCTCAACCGGTGGGGGCGGCACAGATACGCAGTATTTT
j_call: TRBJ2-3
d_call: -
v_call: TRBV5-4
clone_size: -

cdr3_aa: CSVLTGDNTEAFF
cdr3_nt: TGCAGCGTCTTGACAGGGGATAACACTGAAGCTTTCTTT
j_call: TRBJ1-1
d_call: TRBD1
v_call: TRBV29-1
clone_size: -

cdr3_aa: CASRFGTGFLEQYF
cdr3_nt: TGTGCCAGCAGGTTCGGGACAGGGTTTCTCGAGCAGTACTTC
j_call: TRBJ2-7
d_call: TRBD1
v_call: TRBV27
clone_size: -

cdr3_aa: CASSLAMQDDRPRSTEAFF
cdr3_nt: TGTGCCAGCAGCCTAGCGATGCAGGACGACAGGCCGAGGAGTACTGAAGCTTTCTTT
j_call: TRBJ1-1
d_call: -
v_call: TRBV11-3
clone_size: -

cdr3_aa: CASSSLGHTANTGELFF
cdr3_nt: TGTGCCAGCAGTTCTCTAGGACATACCGCGAACACCGGGGAGCTGTTTTTT
j_call: TRBJ2-2
d_call: -
v_call: TRBV27
clone_size: -

cdr3_aa: CASSLGASSYNSPLHF
cdr3_nt: TGTGCCAGCAGCTTGGGGGCGAGCTCCTATAATTCACCCCTCCACTTT
j_call: TRBJ1-6
d_call: -
v_call: TRBV5-8
clone_size: -

cdr3_aa: CASTGDFVPYEQYF
cdr3_nt: TGTGCCAGCACCGGGGACTTCGTCCCCTACGAGCAGTACTTC
j_call: TRBJ2-7
d_call: -
v_call: TRBV2
clone_size: -

cdr3_aa: CASRLAGGDTQYF
cdr3_nt: TGCGCCAGCAGACTAGCGGGGGGGGATACGCAGTATTTT
j_call: TRBJ2-3
d_call: TRBD2
v_call: TRBV5-1
clone_size: -

cdr3_aa: CASSRGQGLTEAFF
cdr3_nt: TGTGCCAGTAGTAGAGGGCAGGGGTTAACTGAAGCTTTCTTT
j_call: TRBJ1-1
d_call: -
v_call: TRBV19
clone_size: -

cdr3_aa: CASSSLGTGRLTEAFF
cdr3_nt: TGTGCCAGCAGTTCCCTTGGGACAGGGCGTTTGACTGAAGCTTTCTTT
j_call: TRBJ1-1
d_call: TRBD1
v_call: TRBV27
clone_size: -

cdr3_aa: CAWSVAAGRGGEQYF
cdr3_nt: TGTGCCTGGAGTGTAGCCGCGGGACGGGGCGGCGAGCAGTACTTC
j_call: TRBJ2-7
d_call: -
v_call: TRBV30
clone_size: -

cdr3_aa: CASSLVGDQPQHF
cdr3_nt: TGCGCCAGCAGCTTGGTAGGGGATCAGCCCCAGCATTTT
j_call: TRBJ1-5
d_call: -
v_call: TRBV5-1
clone_size: few

cdr3_aa: CASHRGGDTGELFF
cdr3_nt: TGTGCCAGCCATCGGGGGGGCGACACCGGGGAGCTGTTTTTT
j_call: TRBJ2-2
d_call: TRBD2
v_call: TRBV27
clone_size: -

cdr3_aa: CASSDDEDRGPLSEQYF
cdr3_nt: TGTGCCAGCAGTGACGACGAGGACAGGGGGCCACTATCCGAGCAGTACTTC
j_call: TRBJ2-7
d_call: TRBD1
v_call: TRBV25-1
clone_size: -

cdr3_aa: CASSLAWATAGYTF
cdr3_nt: TGTGCCAGCAGCTTGGCGTGGGCGACGGCGGGCTACACCTTC
j_call: TRBJ1-2
d_call: -
v_call: TRBV5-6
clone_size: once